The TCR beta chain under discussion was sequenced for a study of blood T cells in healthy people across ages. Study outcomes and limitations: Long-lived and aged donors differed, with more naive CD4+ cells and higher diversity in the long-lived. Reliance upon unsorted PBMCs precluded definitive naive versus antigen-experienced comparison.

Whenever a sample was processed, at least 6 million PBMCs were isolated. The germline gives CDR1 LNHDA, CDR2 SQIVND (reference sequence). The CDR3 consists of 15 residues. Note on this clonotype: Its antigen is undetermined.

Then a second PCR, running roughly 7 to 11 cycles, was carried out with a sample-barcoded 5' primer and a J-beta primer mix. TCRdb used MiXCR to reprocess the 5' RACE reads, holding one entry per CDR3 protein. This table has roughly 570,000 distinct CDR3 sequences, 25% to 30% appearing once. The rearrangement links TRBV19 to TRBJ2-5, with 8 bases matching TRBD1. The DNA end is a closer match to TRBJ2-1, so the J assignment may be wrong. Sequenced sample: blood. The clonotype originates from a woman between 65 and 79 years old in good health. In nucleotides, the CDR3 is TGTGCCAGTAAACCCCTACAGGGGGAAGGCAATGAGCAGTTCTTC. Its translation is CASKPLQGEGNEQFF.